The T cell receptor (beta chain) under discussion was sequenced for a study of T cell responses to AZD1222 COVID-19 vaccine. This CDR3 spans 15 amino acids. With 3 bases clipped from V and 2 bases from J, the junction kept 5 bases outside the gene matches. Germline CDR1 SGHRS, CDR2 YFSETQ. Method: immunoSEQ multiplex PCR; TCRdb's copy keeps in-frame clones and lacks some. The sample records 90,000 to 95,000 clones, 91% being singletons. The genes are TRBV5-1 and TRBJ2-1; 7 bases agree with TRBD2. The receptor was derived from an adult in good health. Sample: peripheral blood, taken on day 0 of AZD1222 vaccination. CDR3 residues: CASSWGGSTYNEQFF. CDR3 in DNA: TGCGCCAGCAGCTGGGGCGGGAGCACCTACAATGAGCAGTTCTTC. The complete variable domain, with remaining parts taken from reference TRBV5-1 and TRBJ2-1, reads KAGVTQTPRYLIKTRGQQVTLSCSPISGHRSVSWYQQTPGQGLQFLFEYFSETQRNKGNFPGRFSGRQFSNSRSEMNVSTLELGDSALYLCASSWGGSTYNEQFFGPGTRLTVL.